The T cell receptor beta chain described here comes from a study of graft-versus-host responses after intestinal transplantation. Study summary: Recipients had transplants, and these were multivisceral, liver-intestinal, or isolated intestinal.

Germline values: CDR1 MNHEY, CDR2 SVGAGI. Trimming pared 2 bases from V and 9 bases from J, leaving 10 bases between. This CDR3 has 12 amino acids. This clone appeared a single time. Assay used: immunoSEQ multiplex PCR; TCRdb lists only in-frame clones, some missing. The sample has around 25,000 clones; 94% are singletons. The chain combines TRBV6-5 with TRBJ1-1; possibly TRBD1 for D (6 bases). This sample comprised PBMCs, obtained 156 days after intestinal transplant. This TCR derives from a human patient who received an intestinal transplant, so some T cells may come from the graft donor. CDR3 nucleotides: TGTGCCAGCAGTTACGGGGGGCAGAAAGCTTTCTTT. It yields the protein CASSYGGQKAFF.